What follows are 4 T cell receptor beta chains derived from one specimen sequenced in a study of T-cell reconstitution after alpha-beta-depleted transplantation in children. Preparation of the TCRbeta library used unique molecular identifiers. MiXCR, applied by TCRdb to the PCR reads, yields one record per CDR3 protein. The sample has about 400,000 distinct CDR3 sequences, about an eighth seen once. Source: PBMCs, taken from the stem cell graft. These TCRs come from a human donor who donated a stem cell graft to a child with Fanconi anemia.

Of note for this clonotype: Being one base from a much bigger clone, this may be a read error. The genes are TRBV29-1 and TRBJ1-1, with a tentative D call TRBD1 (5 bases). The CDR3 runs 14 residues. The germline V gene encodes CDR1 SQVTM and CDR2 ANQGSEA. The CDR3 reads CSADGGPENTQAFF. CDR3 sequence (DNA): TGCAGCGCCGACGGGGGACCAGAGAACACTCAAGCTTTCTTT.

This sequence joins TRBV30 and TRBJ1-1; TRBD1 is a possible D gene (5 bases). Germline V lookup: CDR1 GTSNPN, CDR2 SVGIG (reference sequence). With 1 base removed from V and 3 bases from J, the gap between germline ends came to 12 bases. The CDR3 runs 14 residues. The DNA of the CDR3 is TGTGCCTGGAGTGAGGGCAGACAGTACACTGAAGCTTTCTTT. Protein: CAWSEGRQYTEAFF.

CDR3 residues: CASSQGLAFGTDTQYF. The CDR3 coding sequence is TGCGCCAGCAGCCAAGGACTAGCCTTCGGCACAGATACGCAGTATTTT. V and J are TRBV4-3 and TRBJ2-3, with 7 bases matching TRBD2. Germline V gene data show CDR1 as LGHNA and CDR2 as YSLEER. The CDR3 loop spans 16 amino acids. Trimming at V came to 1 base and at J to 1 base, leaving 5 bases not matched to a gene.

This clonotype has only a few counts. The DNA of the CDR3 is TGTGCCAGCAGCTTGTGGGGACCCAATCAGCCCCAGCATTTT. This encodes CASSLWGPNQPQHF. This chain joins TRBV5-6 and TRBJ1-5; D may be TRBD1 (5 bases). The CDR3 consists of 14 residues. The germline V gene encodes CDR1 SGHDT and CDR2 YYEEEE. V was cut by 1 base and J by 3 bases, with 8 bases left in between.